The T cell receptor (beta chain) described here comes from a study of shared clonotypes between healthy human individuals. Study findings and constraints: Sorted-subset sequencing, rarefaction showed, was incomplete despite large depth. Sharing of clonotypes among donors was expected to vary with sequencing depth.

Germline assignment: CDR1 SGHNT and CDR2 YYREEE (reference sequence). This CDR3 contains 14 residues. About this clone itself: The target antigen is unknown.

The sorted-subset replicate PCRs were given roughly 190 ng DNA, which is roughly 30,000 T cell genomes. Repertoires were generated with immunoSEQ multiplex PCR, while TCRdb's copy carries only in-frame clones and drops some. The sample yields some 690,000 clones, roughly 87% seen once. The sample consisted of memory CD8+ T cells from PBMCs. Described subset: CD45RO+ cells pooled with CCR7-negative TemRA cells. The chain recombines TRBV5-4 with TRBJ2-5, with 9 bases lining up with TRBD1. The J call may not be correct, given that the DNA end is closer to TRBJ2-7. This TCR came from a young man in good health. Some clones in this sample may be carry-over from other donors' samples. The CDR3 DNA sequence: TGTGCCAGCAGCCTGGGACAGGGTTCCTACGAGCAGTACTTC. Encoded protein: CASSLGQGSYEQYF.